Listed below are T cell receptor beta chains from one sample, sequenced in a study of T cell changes during pregnancy in multiple sclerosis. Method: immunoSEQ multiplex PCR; TCRdb's copy keeps in-frame clones and lacks some. The sample consists of some 59,000 clones, roughly nine tenths of them appearing once. Sample: peripheral blood, taken in the first trimester of pregnancy. These receptors came from a female donor with multiple sclerosis, enrolled in a pregnancy study. Each CDR3 is given with its conserved first and last residue. D genes are given only for firm matches. Some rows mark clone size as missing; the rest say once, few, many or name a class of expanded clone.

CDR3aa: CASSTGLAAGELFF
CDR3nt: TGCGCCAGCAGCACGGGACTAGCGGCCGGGGAGCTGTTTTTT
d_gene: TRBD2
j_gene: TRBJ2-2
abundance: NA
v_gene: TRBV5-1

CDR3aa: CASSLGLADISGNTIYF
CDR3nt: TGTGCCAGCAGCTTGGGTCTGGCAGATATCTCTGGAAACACCATATATTTT
d_gene: NA
j_gene: TRBJ1-3
abundance: NA
v_gene: TRBV5-8

CDR3aa: CAWMDPGQGNTEAFF
CDR3nt: TGTGCCTGGATGGATCCGGGACAGGGAAATACTGAAGCTTTCTTT
d_gene: TRBD1
j_gene: TRBJ1-1
abundance: NA
v_gene: TRBV30

CDR3aa: CASSGYYGYTF
CDR3nt: TGTGCCAGCAGCGGGTACTATGGCTACACCTTC
d_gene: NA
j_gene: TRBJ1-2
abundance: NA
v_gene: TRBV6-1

CDR3aa: CASSYGGGSYNEQFF
CDR3nt: TGTGCCAGCAGTTACGGCGGGGGCTCCTACAATGAGCAGTTCTTC
d_gene: TRBD2
j_gene: TRBJ2-1
abundance: NA
v_gene: TRBV6-6

CDR3aa: CASSFQGARQEKLFF
CDR3nt: TGTGCCAGCAGCTTCCAGGGGGCGCGACAAGAAAAACTGTTTTTT
d_gene: TRBD1
j_gene: TRBJ1-4
abundance: NA
v_gene: TRBV11-1

CDR3aa: CASSLGLLGEDEQYF
CDR3nt: TGTGCCAGCAGCTTAGGGCTACTTGGGGAGGACGAGCAGTACTTC
d_gene: NA
j_gene: TRBJ2-7
abundance: NA
v_gene: TRBV7-3

CDR3aa: CASSVSTGRATDTQYF
CDR3nt: TGTGCCAGCAGCGTAAGCACCGGGAGGGCCACAGATACGCAGTATTTT
d_gene: TRBD2
j_gene: TRBJ2-3
abundance: NA
v_gene: TRBV9

CDR3aa: CASSPTDGVFYEQYF
CDR3nt: TGCGCCAGCAGCCCGACGGACGGGGTATTCTACGAGCAGTACTTC
d_gene: NA
j_gene: TRBJ2-7
abundance: NA
v_gene: TRBV5-1

CDR3aa: CASSLAGDSVTF
CDR3nt: TGCGCCAGCAGCTTGGCCGGGGACAGCGTCACCTTC
d_gene: TRBD1
j_gene: TRBJ1-2
abundance: NA
v_gene: TRBV5-1

CDR3aa: CASSHGQGWGTEAFF
CDR3nt: TGTGCCAGCTCTCACGGACAGGGGTGGGGCACTGAAGCTTTCTTT
d_gene: TRBD1
j_gene: TRBJ1-1
abundance: NA
v_gene: TRBV18

CDR3aa: CASSRSPGREGETQYF
CDR3nt: TGCGCCAGCAGCCGATCTCCTGGCAGGGAAGGGGAGACCCAGTACTTC
d_gene: NA
j_gene: TRBJ2-5
abundance: once
v_gene: TRBV5-1

CDR3aa: CAWSRLAGPYEQYF
CDR3nt: TGTGCCTGGAGCCGACTAGCGGGCCCCTACGAGCAGTACTTC
d_gene: TRBD2
j_gene: TRBJ2-7
abundance: NA
v_gene: TRBV30

CDR3aa: CASSPLAGGRTGELFF
CDR3nt: TGTGCCAGCAGCCCACTAGCGGGGGGCCGTACCGGGGAGCTGTTTTTT
d_gene: TRBD2
j_gene: TRBJ2-2
abundance: NA
v_gene: TRBV2

CDR3aa: CASSPLPGVSGNTIYF
CDR3nt: TGTGCCAGCTCACCATTACCCGGGGTCTCTGGAAACACCATATATTTT
d_gene: NA
j_gene: TRBJ1-3
abundance: NA
v_gene: TRBV18

CDR3aa: CASSLVGLQGNTEAFF
CDR3nt: TGTGCCAGCAGCTTAGTCGGACTACAAGGAAACACTGAAGCTTTCTTT
d_gene: NA
j_gene: TRBJ1-1
abundance: NA
v_gene: TRBV13

CDR3aa: CAWSAQQNTGELFF
CDR3nt: TGTGCCTGGAGTGCACAACAGAACACCGGGGAGCTGTTTTTT
d_gene: NA
j_gene: TRBJ2-2
abundance: NA
v_gene: TRBV30

CDR3aa: CASSVGQALEKQYF
CDR3nt: TGCGCCAGCAGCGTGGGACAGGCCCTAGAAAAGCAGTACTTC
d_gene: TRBD1
j_gene: TRBJ2-7
abundance: NA
v_gene: TRBV5-1

CDR3aa: CASIREGTDTQYF
CDR3nt: TGTGCCAGCATCAGGGAGGGAACAGATACGCAGTATTTT
d_gene: TRBD2
j_gene: TRBJ2-3
abundance: NA
v_gene: TRBV5-6

CDR3aa: CASSYGGSYNEQFF
CDR3nt: TGTGCCAGCAGTTATGGAGGCTCCTACAATGAGCAGTTCTTC
d_gene: NA
j_gene: TRBJ2-1
abundance: NA
v_gene: TRBV6-5

CDR3aa: CSVEVGGNEAFF
CDR3nt: TGCAGCGTTGAAGTAGGGGGAAATGAAGCTTTCTTT
d_gene: NA
j_gene: TRBJ1-1
abundance: NA
v_gene: TRBV29-1

CDR3aa: CASSAPEYNEQFF
CDR3nt: TGTGCCAGTAGTGCTCCAGAATACAATGAGCAGTTCTTC
d_gene: NA
j_gene: TRBJ2-1
abundance: NA
v_gene: TRBV19

CDR3aa: CASSLYGLATNEQFF
CDR3nt: TGTGCCAGCAGTTTATATGGACTAGCGACCAATGAGCAGTTCTTC
d_gene: TRBD2
j_gene: TRBJ2-1
abundance: NA
v_gene: TRBV27

CDR3aa: CASSLGQNSNQPQHF
CDR3nt: TGTGCCAGCAGCTTAGGACAGAATAGCAATCAGCCCCAGCATTTT
d_gene: NA
j_gene: TRBJ1-5
abundance: NA
v_gene: TRBV7-9

CDR3aa: CASSSGQGPSNEQFF
CDR3nt: TGTGCCAGCAGTTCGGGACAGGGGCCCTCAAATGAGCAGTTCTTC
d_gene: TRBD1
j_gene: TRBJ2-1
abundance: NA
v_gene: TRBV27

CDR3aa: CASSQGAGYEQYF
CDR3nt: TGCGCCAGCAGCCAAGGCGCGGGGTACGAGCAGTACTTC
d_gene: NA
j_gene: TRBJ2-7
abundance: NA
v_gene: TRBV4-3

CDR3aa: CASSFSEQSENIQYF
CDR3nt: TGTGCCAGCAGTTTTTCGGAGCAGTCAGAAAACATTCAGTACTTC
d_gene: NA
j_gene: TRBJ2-4
abundance: NA
v_gene: TRBV2

CDR3aa: CASSPQEEDGYTF
CDR3nt: TGCGCCAGCAGCCCGCAGGAGGAGGATGGCTACACCTTC
d_gene: NA
j_gene: TRBJ1-2
abundance: few
v_gene: TRBV5-1

CDR3aa: CAWEFSGASTDTQYF
CDR3nt: TGTGCCTGGGAGTTTAGCGGGGCCAGCACAGATACGCAGTATTTT
d_gene: TRBD2
j_gene: TRBJ2-3
abundance: NA
v_gene: TRBV30

CDR3aa: CASWTGDGNQPQHF
CDR3nt: TGTGCCAGTTGGACAGGGGACGGCAATCAGCCCCAGCATTTT
d_gene: TRBD1
j_gene: TRBJ1-5
abundance: NA
v_gene: TRBV6-4

CDR3aa: CATPDRVGYGYTF
CDR3nt: TGTGCCACCCCGGACAGGGTTGGTTATGGCTACACCTTC
d_gene: TRBD1
j_gene: TRBJ1-2
abundance: NA
v_gene: TRBV10-3

CDR3aa: CASSMGGGQGNSQPQHF
CDR3nt: TGTGCCAGTAGTATGGGGGGGGGACAGGGGAATAGTCAGCCCCAGCATTTT
d_gene: TRBD1
j_gene: TRBJ1-5
abundance: once
v_gene: TRBV19

CDR3aa: CASSRGLAGGSSYNEQFF
CDR3nt: TGTGCCAGTAGTAGGGGACTAGCGGGCGGGAGCTCCTACAATGAGCAGTTCTTC
d_gene: TRBD2
j_gene: TRBJ2-1
abundance: once
v_gene: TRBV19

CDR3aa: CASSSRGNYGYTF
CDR3nt: TGTGCCAGCAGCTCAAGAGGGAACTATGGCTACACCTTC
d_gene: NA
j_gene: TRBJ1-2
abundance: NA
v_gene: TRBV5-6

CDR3aa: CASSGLGLAGTNEQFF
CDR3nt: TGTGCCAGCAGCGGGTTAGGACTGGCCGGAACCAATGAGCAGTTCTTC
d_gene: NA
j_gene: TRBJ2-1
abundance: NA
v_gene: TRBV12-1

CDR3aa: CASSPVVRQGAFYGYTF
CDR3nt: TGCGCCAGCAGCCCCGTCGTTCGGCAGGGGGCATTCTATGGCTACACCTTC
d_gene: TRBD1
j_gene: TRBJ1-2
abundance: few
v_gene: TRBV5-1

CDR3aa: CASSLGTGLSTQYF
CDR3nt: TGTGCCAGCAGCCTAGGGACAGGACTATCTACGCAGTATTTT
d_gene: TRBD1
j_gene: TRBJ2-3
abundance: NA
v_gene: TRBV7-9

CDR3aa: CASSQAPLIGTAPIKLFF
CDR3nt: TGTGCCAGCAGCCAAGCTCCCCTTATCGGGACAGCTCCGATAAAACTGTTTTTT
d_gene: TRBD1
j_gene: TRBJ1-4
abundance: NA
v_gene: TRBV4-2

CDR3aa: CASSIWRGGNTIYF
CDR3nt: TGTGCCAGTTCCATTTGGCGGGGTGGAAACACCATATATTTT
d_gene: NA
j_gene: TRBJ1-3
abundance: NA
v_gene: TRBV19